The 2 T cell receptor beta chains below all came from one sample that was sequenced in a study of blood T cell repertoires in COVID-19. Repertoires were generated with immunoSEQ multiplex PCR, while TCRdb's copy carries only in-frame clones and drops some. Here the sample spans fewer than 200,000 clones, 88% being singletons. The sample was PBMCs or T cells enriched from blood (not recorded which). The receptor set was obtained from a woman in her late teens or twenties who had recovered from COVID-19.

The J gene is TRBJ2-3, the V gene TRBV27; 8 positions match TRBD2. The trim removed 5 bases at V and 4 bases at J, leaving 2 bases unmatched. Germline V gene data show CDR1 as MNHEY and CDR2 as SMNVEV (reference sequence). CDR3 length: 13 amino acids. The CDR3 reads CASSPRGADTQYF. The CDR3 nucleotides are TGTGCCAGCAGTCCGCGGGGGGCAGATACGCAGTATTTT.

The CDR3 DNA sequence: TGTGCCAGCAGCCTTGAGCAGGGGAAGGACAATCAGCCCCAGCATTTT. This codes for CASSLEQGKDNQPQHF. The V gene is TRBV28, the J gene TRBJ1-5; D might be TRBD1 (6 bases). The CDR3 extends over 16 amino acids. From germline, CDR1 is MDHEN and CDR2 SYDVKM. The V end lost 6 bases, the J end lost 3 bases, and 18 bases lay between the germline ends.